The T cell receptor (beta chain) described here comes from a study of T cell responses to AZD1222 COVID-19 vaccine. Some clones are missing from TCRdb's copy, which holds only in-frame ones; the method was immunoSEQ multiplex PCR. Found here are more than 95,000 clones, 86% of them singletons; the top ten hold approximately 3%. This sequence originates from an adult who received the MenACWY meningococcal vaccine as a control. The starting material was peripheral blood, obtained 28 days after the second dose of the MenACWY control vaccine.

CDR3 coding DNA: TGCGCCAGCAGTGAGTCGGAGTCGAGGCAGCCCCAGCATTTT. Protein sequence: CASSESESRQPQHF. The V and J genes are TRBV10-2 and TRBJ1-5; D gene uncertain. The CDR3 spans 14 residues. Germline-derived CDR1 and CDR2 are WSHSY and SAAADI. V was trimmed by 0 bases and J by 7 bases, leaving 10 bases between them.